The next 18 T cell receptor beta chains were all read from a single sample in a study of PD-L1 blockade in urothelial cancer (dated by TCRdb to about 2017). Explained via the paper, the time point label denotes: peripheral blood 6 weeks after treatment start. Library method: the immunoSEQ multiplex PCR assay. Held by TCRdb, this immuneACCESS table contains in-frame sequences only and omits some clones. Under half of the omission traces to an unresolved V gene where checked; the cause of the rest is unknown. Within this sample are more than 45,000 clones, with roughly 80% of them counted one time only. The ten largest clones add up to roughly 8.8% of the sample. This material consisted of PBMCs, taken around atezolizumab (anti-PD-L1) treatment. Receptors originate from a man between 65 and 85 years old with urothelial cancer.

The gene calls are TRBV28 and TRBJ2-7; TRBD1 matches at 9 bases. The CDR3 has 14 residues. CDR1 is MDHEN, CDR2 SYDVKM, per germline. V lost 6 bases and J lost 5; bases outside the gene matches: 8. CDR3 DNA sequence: TGTGCCAGCAGGCCACAGGGGGCCCGGGACGAGCAGTACTTC. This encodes CASRPQGARDEQYF. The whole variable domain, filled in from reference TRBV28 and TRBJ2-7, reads DVKVTQSSRYLVKRTGEKVFLECVQDMDHENMFWYRQDPGLGLRLIYFSYDVKMKEKGDIPEGYSVSREKKERFSLILESASTNQTSMYLCASRPQGARDEQYFGPGTRLTVT.

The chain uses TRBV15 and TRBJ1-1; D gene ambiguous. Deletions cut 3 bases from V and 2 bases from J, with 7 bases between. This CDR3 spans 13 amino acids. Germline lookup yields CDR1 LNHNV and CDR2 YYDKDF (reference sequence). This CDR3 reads CATSRPENTEAFF. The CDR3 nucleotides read TGTGCCACCAGCAGGCCAGAAAACACTGAAGCTTTCTTT.

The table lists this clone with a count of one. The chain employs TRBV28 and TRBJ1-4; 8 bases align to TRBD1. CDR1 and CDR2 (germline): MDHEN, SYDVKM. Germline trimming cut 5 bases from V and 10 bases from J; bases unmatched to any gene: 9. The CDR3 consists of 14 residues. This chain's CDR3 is CASSLGQARGKLFF. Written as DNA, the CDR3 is TGTGCCAGCAGTCTGGGACAGGCTCGGGGAAAACTGTTTTTT.

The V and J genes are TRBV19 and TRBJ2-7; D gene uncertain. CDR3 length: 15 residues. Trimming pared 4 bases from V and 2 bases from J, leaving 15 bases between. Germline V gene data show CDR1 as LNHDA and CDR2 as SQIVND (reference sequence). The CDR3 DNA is TGTGCCAGTAGTACCTATTTTGGTCCCACCTACGAGCAGTACTTC. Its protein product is CASSTYFGPTYEQYF. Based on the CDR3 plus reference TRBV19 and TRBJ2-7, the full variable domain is DGGITQSPKYLFRKEGQNVTLSCEQNLNHDAMYWYRQDPGQGLRLIYYSQIVNDFQKGDIAEGYSVSREKKESFPLTVTSAQKNPTAFYLCASSTYFGPTYEQYFGPGTRLTVT.

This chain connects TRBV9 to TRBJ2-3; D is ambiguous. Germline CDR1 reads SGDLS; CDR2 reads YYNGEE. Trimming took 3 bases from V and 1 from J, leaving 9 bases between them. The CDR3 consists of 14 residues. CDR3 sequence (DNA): TGTGCCAGCAGCGCCCTCAGCGGCACAGATACGCAGTATTTT. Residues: CASSALSGTDTQYF.

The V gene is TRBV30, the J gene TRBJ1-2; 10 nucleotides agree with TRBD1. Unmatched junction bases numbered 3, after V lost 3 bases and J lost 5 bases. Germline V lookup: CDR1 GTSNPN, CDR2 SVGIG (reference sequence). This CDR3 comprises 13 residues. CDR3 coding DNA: TGTGCCTGGAGCGACAGGGGGCAATATGGCTACACCTTC. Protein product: CAWSDRGQYGYTF.

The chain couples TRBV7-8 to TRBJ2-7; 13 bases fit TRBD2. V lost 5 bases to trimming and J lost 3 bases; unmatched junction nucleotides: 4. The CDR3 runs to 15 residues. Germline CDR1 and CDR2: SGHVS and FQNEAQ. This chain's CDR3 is CASSQGLAGLYEQYF. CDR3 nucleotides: TGTGCCAGCAGCCAGGGACTAGCGGGACTCTACGAGCAGTACTTC.

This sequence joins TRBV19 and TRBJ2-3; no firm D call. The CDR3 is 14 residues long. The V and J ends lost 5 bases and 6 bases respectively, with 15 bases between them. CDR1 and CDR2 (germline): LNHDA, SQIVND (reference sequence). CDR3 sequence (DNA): TGTGCCAGTAGTGCACGGGTGTCCGGGGATACGCAGTATTTT. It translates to CASSARVSGDTQYF.

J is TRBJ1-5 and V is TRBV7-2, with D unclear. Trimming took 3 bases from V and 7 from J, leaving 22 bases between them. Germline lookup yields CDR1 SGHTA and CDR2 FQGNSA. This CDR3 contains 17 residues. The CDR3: CASSFGAHSEGSQPQHF. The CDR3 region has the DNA TGTGCCAGCAGCTTCGGTGCGCACAGTGAAGGATCACAGCCCCAGCATTTT.

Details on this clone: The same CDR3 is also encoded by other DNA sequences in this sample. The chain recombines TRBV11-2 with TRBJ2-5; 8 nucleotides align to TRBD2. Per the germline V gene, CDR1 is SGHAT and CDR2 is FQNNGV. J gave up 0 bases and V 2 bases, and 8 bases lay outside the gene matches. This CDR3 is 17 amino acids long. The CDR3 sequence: CASSLWASGRYQETQYF. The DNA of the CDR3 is TGTGCCAGCAGCTTATGGGCTAGCGGGCGATACCAAGAGACCCAGTACTTC.

This CDR3 reads CASSLQNNEQFF. CDR3 sequence (DNA): TGTGCCAGCAGCTTACAGAACAATGAGCAGTTCTTC. The chain links TRBV11-3 to TRBJ2-1; no firm D call. Germline-derived CDR1 and CDR2 are SGHNT and YENEEA. This CDR3 is built from 12 residues. Trimming took off 2 bases at V and 5 bases at J, with 4 bases between the two ends.

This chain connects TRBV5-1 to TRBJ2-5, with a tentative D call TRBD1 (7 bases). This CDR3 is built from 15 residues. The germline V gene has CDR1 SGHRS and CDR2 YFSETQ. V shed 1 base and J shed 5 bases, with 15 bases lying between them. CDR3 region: CASSLSGRGQETQYF. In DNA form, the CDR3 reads TGCGCCAGCAGCTTGAGTGGGCGGGGACAGGAGACCCAGTACTTC.

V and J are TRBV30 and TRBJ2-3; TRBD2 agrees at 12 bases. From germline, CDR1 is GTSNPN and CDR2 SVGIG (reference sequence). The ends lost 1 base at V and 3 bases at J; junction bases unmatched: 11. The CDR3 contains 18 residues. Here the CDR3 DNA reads TGTGCCTGGAGTGAAGGTCGGCTAGCGGGAGGGCGGACAGATACGCAGTATTTT. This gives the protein CAWSEGRLAGGRTDTQYF.

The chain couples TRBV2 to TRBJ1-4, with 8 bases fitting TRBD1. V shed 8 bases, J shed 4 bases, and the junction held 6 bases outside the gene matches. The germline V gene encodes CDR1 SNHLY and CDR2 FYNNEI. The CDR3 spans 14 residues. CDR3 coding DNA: TGTGCCAGCGGGGGACAGGTCTTTAATGAAAAACTGTTTTTT. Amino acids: CASGGQVFNEKLFF.

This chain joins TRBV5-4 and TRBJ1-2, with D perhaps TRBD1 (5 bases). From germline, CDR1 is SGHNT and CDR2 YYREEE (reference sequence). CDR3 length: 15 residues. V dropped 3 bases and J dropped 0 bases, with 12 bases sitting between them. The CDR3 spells CASSSPGGANYGYTF. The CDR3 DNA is TGTGCCAGCAGCTCCCCGGGGGGAGCTAACTATGGCTACACCTTC.

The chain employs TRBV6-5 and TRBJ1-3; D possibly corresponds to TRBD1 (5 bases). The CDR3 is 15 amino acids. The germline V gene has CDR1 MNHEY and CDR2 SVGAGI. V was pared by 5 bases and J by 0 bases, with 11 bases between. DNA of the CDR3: TGTGCCAGCAGTATTTGGAGGGGCTCTGGAAACACCATATATTTT. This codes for CASSIWRGSGNTIYF.

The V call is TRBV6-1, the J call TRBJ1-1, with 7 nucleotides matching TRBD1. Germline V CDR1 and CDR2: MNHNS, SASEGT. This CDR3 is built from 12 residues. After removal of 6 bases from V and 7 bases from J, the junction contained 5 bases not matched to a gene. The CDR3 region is CASRTGFSEAFF. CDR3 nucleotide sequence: TGTGCCAGCAGGACAGGGTTTAGTGAAGCTTTCTTT.

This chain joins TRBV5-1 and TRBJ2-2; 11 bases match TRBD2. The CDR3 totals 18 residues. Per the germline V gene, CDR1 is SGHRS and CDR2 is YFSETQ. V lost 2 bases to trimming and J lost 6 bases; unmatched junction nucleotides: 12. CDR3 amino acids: CASSFAREGLAGSGELFF. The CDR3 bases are TGCGCCAGCAGCTTCGCCCGAGAAGGACTAGCGGGTTCCGGGGAGCTGTTTTTT.